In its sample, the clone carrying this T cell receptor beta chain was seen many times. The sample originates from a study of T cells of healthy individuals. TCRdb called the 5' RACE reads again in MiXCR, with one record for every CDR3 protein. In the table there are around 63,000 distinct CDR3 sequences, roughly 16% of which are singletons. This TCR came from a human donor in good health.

The CDR3 coding sequence is TGCAGTGCTAGGGGCAGCGGGGGGGCCCGGGAGACCCAGTACTTC. Translation gives CSARGSGGARETQYF. The chain combines TRBV20-1 with TRBJ2-5, with 10 bases aligning to TRBD2. V trimming: 3 bases; J trimming: 5 bases; junction bases outside the gene matches: 9. Germline CDR1 reads DFQATT; CDR2 reads SNEGSKA (reference sequence). This CDR3 has 15 amino acids.